These 31 T cell receptor beta chains came from one sample sequenced in a study of blood T cells in healthy people across ages. For the second PCR, which ran for roughly 6 to 11 cycles, a sample-barcoded 5' primer and a J-beta primer mix were used. A single record per CDR3 protein comes from TCRdb applying MiXCR to the 5' RACE reads. Seen here are 1.5 million to 2 million distinct CDR3 sequences, under 30% observed once, and the top ten hold 7.7%. The sequencing input was blood. The receptors derive from a woman in her 30s in good health.

CDR3 DNA: TGCGCCAGCAGCGCTAGACAGGGGGGCACTGAAGCTTTCTTT. It encodes CASSARQGGTEAFF. The V call is TRBV5-1, the J call TRBJ1-1; 9 bases fit TRBD1. The CDR3 extends over 14 amino acids. V lost 4 bases and J lost 4; bases outside the gene matches: 5. Germline loops: CDR1 SGHRS, CDR2 YFSETQ.

Ten or more counts support this clonotype. The chain recombines TRBV4-1 with TRBJ2-7; D may match TRBD1 or TRBD2 (5 bases each). CDR3 size: 14 residues. V was pared by 4 bases and J by 2 bases, with 12 bases between. CDR1 MGHRA and CDR2 YSYEKL come from the germline V gene. The CDR3 here is CASSRHGTAYEQYF. The CDR3 DNA is TGCGCCAGCAGCCGGCACGGGACGGCCTACGAGCAGTACTTC.

The rearrangement links TRBV11-2 to TRBJ1-2; D is possibly TRBD1 (5 bases). Germline V lookup: CDR1 SGHAT, CDR2 FQNNGV. This CDR3 is built from 15 residues. V dropped 5 bases and J dropped 7 bases, with 20 bases sitting between them. DNA of the CDR3: TGTGCCAGCAGCCCCTTTGGGCGGGGGTTAGGTGGCTACACCTTC. Amino acids: CASSPFGRGLGGYTF.

The chain combines TRBV20-1 with TRBJ2-5; no reliable D call. V was shortened by 0 bases and J by 2 bases, with 13 bases between the two germline ends. The CDR3 contains 15 residues. Germline V lookup: CDR1 DFQATT, CDR2 SNEGSKA (reference sequence). DNA for the CDR3: TGCAGTGCTAGAGAGGCGGCTATGAGGCAAGAGACCCAGTACTTC. Translation gives CSAREAAMRQETQYF.

This clonotype has just a few counts. This sequence joins TRBV29-1 and TRBJ2-4, with a possible D match to TRBD1 (5 bases). The CDR3 extends over 13 amino acids. V lost 6 bases to trimming and J lost 9 bases, with 18 bases between them. The germline CDR1 and CDR2 sequences are SQVTM and ANQGSEA. CDR3 sequence: CSVIGLVTGIQYF. The DNA for the CDR3 is TGCAGCGTGATAGGGCTGGTTACAGGCATTCAGTACTTC.

With regard to this clonotype: This may be a read error, as it is one base from a much larger clone. DNA of the CDR3: TGTGCCAGCAGGTACTCGTCCGTTTCCTACGAGCAGTACTTC. Its protein is CASRYSSVSYEQYF. The V call is TRBV6-5, the J call TRBJ2-7; D uncertain. The CDR3 contains 14 residues. Germline-derived CDR1 and CDR2 are MNHEY and SVGAGI.

In the case of this clonotype: A much bigger clone sits one base away, suggesting this may be a read error. The rearrangement links TRBV12-3 or TRBV12-4 to TRBJ2-5, with D tentatively TRBD1 or TRBD2 (5 bases each). The CDR3 has 13 amino acids. The CDR3 DNA sequence: TGTGCCAGCAGATCCTTTGTGGGGGAGACCCGGTACTTC. This encodes CASRSFVGETRYF.

This sequence joins TRBV6-2 or TRBV6-3 and TRBJ2-1, with 10 bases that match TRBD2. This CDR3 is 14 amino acids long. The germline CDR1 and CDR2 sequences are MNHEY and SVGEGT. The junction had 7 bases not matched to a gene; V was cut back by 6 bases and J by 8 bases. CDR3 in DNA: TGTGCCAGCAGATCTAGCGGGAGATTGGATGAGCAGTTCTTC. Encoded protein: CASRSSGRLDEQFF.

This clonotype was detected a few times. The V call is TRBV11-2, the J call TRBJ1-1, with D possibly TRBD1 on 5 matching bases. CDR3 length equals 14 residues. The V end lost 3 bases, the J end lost 2 bases, and 10 bases lay between the germline ends. CDR1 is SGHAT, CDR2 FQNNGV, per germline. For the CDR3, the DNA is TGTGCCAGCAGCTTTTACCAGGGTAACACTGAAGCTTTCTTT. This sequence encodes CASSFYQGNTEAFF.

The chain is built from TRBV20-1 and TRBJ1-2; tentative D call: TRBD1 (6 bases). Trimming stripped 5 bases from V and 8 bases from J, with 21 bases between. The germline V gene has CDR1 DFQATT and CDR2 SNEGSKA (reference sequence). The CDR3 is 14 residues long. CDR3 protein: CSAATGTALEGYTF. DNA for the CDR3: TGCAGTGCTGCCACAGGGACGGCGTTGGAGGGCTACACCTTC.

This chain connects TRBV28 to TRBJ2-1; D is unclear. Germline-derived CDR1 and CDR2 are MDHEN and SYDVKM. The CDR3 contains 16 residues. V lost 3 bases to trimming and J lost 10 bases, with 22 bases between them. CDR3 nucleotide sequence: TGTGCCAGCAGTTTCGTTCCCTCTATGACCCCTGGGGAGCAGTTCTTC. The encoded protein is CASSFVPSMTPGEQFF. Using reference TRBV28 and TRBJ2-1 for the parts outside the CDR3, the full variable domain is DVKVTQSSRYLVKRTGEKVFLECVQDMDHENMFWYRQDPGLGLRLIYFSYDVKMKEKGDIPEGYSVSREKKERFSLILESASTNQTSMYLCASSFVPSMTPGEQFFGPGTRLTVL.

This clonotype was seen at least ten times. The genes are TRBV12-3 or TRBV12-4 and TRBJ2-5; tentatively, D is TRBD2 (6 bases). There are 14 residues in the CDR3. Deletions cut 2 bases from V and 5 bases from J, with 12 bases between. The CDR3 DNA sequence: TGTGCCAGCAGTTTAACGCCAGGGAGGGAGACCCAGTACTTC. Its protein is CASSLTPGRETQYF.

The V gene is TRBV27, the J gene TRBJ2-5, with 8 positions matching TRBD1. V gave up 3 bases and J gave up 11 bases; unmatched junction bases: 14. This CDR3 is 15 amino acids long. Germline V CDR1 and CDR2: MNHEY, SMNVEV (reference sequence). The CDR3 DNA reads as TGTGCCAGCAGTTTTAACAGGGGGATTCCTAGGGAGCAGTACTTC. Its protein is CASSFNRGIPREQYF.

The V and J genes are TRBV20-1 and TRBJ2-3; 12 nucleotides match TRBD1. CDR3 length equals 13 residues. CDR1 is DFQATT and CDR2 is SNEGSKA in the germline V gene (reference sequence). The CDR3 nucleotides are TGCAGCCTCTGGGACAGGGGGCCAGATACGCAGTATTTT. This sequence encodes CSLWDRGPDTQYF.

This clonotype appeared many times. CDR3 in DNA: TGCAGTGCCGTGACTAGCGGGGGGCAAGAGACCCAGTACTTC. Its translation: CSAVTSGGQETQYF. This rearrangement joins TRBV20-1 to TRBJ2-5; 13 bases agree with TRBD2. CDR1 is DFQATT, CDR2 SNEGSKA, per germline (reference sequence). This CDR3 contains 14 residues. Unmatched junction bases numbered 3, after V lost 6 bases and J lost 2 bases.

Ten or more counts support this clonotype. The chain couples TRBV20-1 to TRBJ1-4; 10 positions agree with TRBD1. CDR3 length: 13 residues. Germline-derived CDR1 and CDR2 are DFQATT and SNEGSKA (reference sequence). The ends lost 5 bases at V and 6 bases at J; junction bases unmatched: 3. In nucleotides, the CDR3 is TGCAGTGCTGGCGGGACAGGGGATGAAAAACTGTTTTTT. Its protein product is CSAGGTGDEKLFF.

Only a few counts were recorded for this clonotype. V is TRBV28 and J is TRBJ1-5; TRBD1 matches at 9 bases. The V gene's germline CDR1 is MDHEN and CDR2 SYDVKM. V lost 5 bases and J lost 10; bases outside the gene matches: 9. There are 14 residues in the CDR3. The CDR3 DNA reads TGTGCCAGCAGTCCTGGACAGGGGACAGGTCCCCAGCATTTT. This encodes CASSPGQGTGPQHF. The entire variable domain, with the rest obtained from reference TRBV28 and TRBJ1-5, is as follows: DVKVTQSSRYLVKRTGEKVFLECVQDMDHENMFWYRQDPGLGLRLIYFSYDVKMKEKGDIPEGYSVSREKKERFSLILESASTNQTSMYLCASSPGQGTGPQHFGDGTRLSIL.

The chain carries TRBV7-6 and TRBJ2-5; tentatively, D is TRBD1 or TRBD2 (5 bases each). V was trimmed by 1 base and J by 3 bases, leaving 12 bases between them. The length of the CDR3 is 15 residues. The germline gives CDR1 SGHVS, CDR2 FNYEAQ. The CDR3 protein is CASSLGLGTKETQYF. CDR3 bases: TGTGCCAGCAGCTTAGGATTGGGGACGAAAGAGACCCAGTACTTC.

Only a few counts were recorded for this clonotype. The chain employs TRBV6-6 and TRBJ2-1, with 10 positions matching TRBD2. The CDR3 runs 17 residues. With 4 bases clipped from V and 4 bases from J, the junction kept 10 bases outside the gene matches. From germline, CDR1 is MNHNY and CDR2 SVGAGI (reference sequence). CDR3 nucleotide sequence: TGTGCCAGCAGTTCTAGCGGGAGTCGCCCGGCGTACAATGAGCAGTTCTTC. This gives the protein CASSSSGSRPAYNEQFF.

The gene calls are TRBV10-3 and TRBJ2-2; 12 bases line up with TRBD1. Unmatched junction bases numbered 5, after V lost 6 bases and J lost 3 bases. The length of the CDR3 is 16 residues. Germline V CDR1 and CDR2: ENHRY, SYGVKD. The CDR3 DNA reads TGTGCCATCAGGGGACAGGGGGCGGACGACACCGGGGAGCTGTTTTTT. As protein: CAIRGQGADDTGELFF.

This clonotype has a count of ten or more. This chain uses TRBV5-1 with TRBJ2-7; TRBD2 is a possible D gene (5 bases). The V gene's germline CDR1 is SGHRS and CDR2 YFSETQ. The CDR3 sequence is 15 residues long. V gave up 3 bases and J gave up 5 bases, with 18 bases separating them. In DNA, the CDR3 is TGCGCCAGCAGCTATTCCCCGTCGGGGAGCGACGAGCAGTACTTC. It codes for CASSYSPSGSDEQYF.

This clonotype was observed a handful of times. A much larger clonotype is one base distant, so this may be a read error. The V gene is TRBV29-1, the J gene TRBJ2-1; 8 bases align to TRBD1. The CDR3 runs 15 residues. Germline V gene data show CDR1 as SQVTM and CDR2 as ANQGSEA. J lost 6 bases, V lost 7 bases, and 14 bases had no gene match. The CDR3 sequence is CSATTGTGWGNEQFF. DNA for the CDR3: TGCAGCGCCACCACAGGGACAGGTTGGGGCAATGAGCAGTTCTTC.

This clonotype has ten or more counts. This rearrangement joins TRBV20-1 to TRBJ2-1; D gene uncertain. The CDR3 is made up of 13 amino acids. V was clipped by 6 bases and J by 0 bases, with 9 bases between them. Germline V gene lookup returns CDR1 DFQATT and CDR2 SNEGSKA (reference sequence). Here the CDR3 DNA reads TGCAGTGCACAGACTCCCTCCTACAATGAGCAGTTCTTC. It encodes CSAQTPSYNEQFF.

In its sample, this clonotype was seen a few times. The chain couples TRBV29-1 to TRBJ1-2; unclear D gene. This CDR3 comprises 8 residues. V dropped 7 bases and J dropped 8 bases, with 5 bases sitting between them. Looked up from germline, CDR1 is SQVTM and CDR2 is ANQGSEA. The CDR3 loop is CSGLGYTF. The CDR3 bases are TGCAGCGGATTAGGCTACACCTTC.

This chain joins TRBV12-3 or TRBV12-4 and TRBJ1-2; 7 bases match TRBD1. This CDR3 region has 15 residues. Trimming took 5 bases from V and 4 from J; bases not matched to a gene: 10. In DNA form, the CDR3 reads TGTGCCAGCAGTCCAAGCCCACAGGGGAGCTATGGCTACACCTTC. Translation gives CASSPSPQGSYGYTF.

The gene calls are TRBV24-1 and TRBJ2-7; TRBD2 matches 10 bases. Losses at the gene ends were 3 bases for V and 4 bases for J; bases not matched to a gene: 11. CDR3 length equals 17 residues. In germline, CDR1 is KGHDR, CDR2 SFDVKD. This CDR3 reads CATSDPSGRVRRYEQYF. DNA of the CDR3: TGTGCCACCAGTGATCCTAGCGGGAGAGTTCGTAGGTACGAGCAGTACTTC.

This clonotype occurred a few times. V gene TRBV7-3 combines with J gene TRBJ1-6, with 7 bases lining up with TRBD1. The trim removed 5 bases at V and 2 bases at J, leaving 9 bases unmatched. The CDR3 runs to 17 residues. CDR1 SGHTA and CDR2 FQGTGA come from the germline V gene. CDR3 amino acids: CASSPQSQGPYNSPLHF. CDR3 DNA: TGTGCCAGCAGCCCACAATCACAGGGGCCCTATAATTCACCCCTCCACTTT.

The genes are TRBV20-1 and TRBJ1-2, with 7 positions matching TRBD1. With V trimmed by 2 bases and J by 5 bases, 11 bases remained unmatched. The germline CDR1 and CDR2 sequences are DFQATT and SNEGSKA (reference sequence). The CDR3 runs to 15 residues. The CDR3 bases are TGCAGTGCTAGATCTGCGGGGACAGCAGTTTATGGCTACACCTTC. This encodes CSARSAGTAVYGYTF.

V usage is TRBV12-3 or TRBV12-4 and J usage is TRBJ2-4, with 11 bases that match TRBD2. The CDR3 covers 18 residues. Trimming took 6 bases from V and 0 from J; bases not matched to a gene: 10. The DNA for the CDR3 is TGTGCCAGCAGCCCCACTAGCGGGGGTGCCCTAGCCAAAAACATTCAGTACTTC. Its protein product is CASSPTSGGALAKNIQYF.

J is TRBJ2-3 and V is TRBV15, with D hard to call. The V end was cut by 0 bases, the J end by 1 base, with 14 bases between. Germline V gene lookup returns CDR1 LNHNV and CDR2 YYDKDF (reference sequence). The CDR3 totals 17 residues. CDR3 residues: CATSRDGRGHRTDTQYF. In DNA, the CDR3 is TGTGCCACCAGCAGAGATGGTAGAGGTCACCGCACAGATACGCAGTATTTT.

The rearrangement joins TRBV12-3 or TRBV12-4 to TRBJ1-1; D is undetermined. The V end was cut by 3 bases, the J end by 4 bases, with 12 bases between. The length of the CDR3 is 14 residues. CDR3 in amino acids: CASSFLRRGTEAFF. CDR3 in DNA: TGTGCCAGCAGTTTTTTACGGCGTGGCACTGAAGCTTTCTTT.